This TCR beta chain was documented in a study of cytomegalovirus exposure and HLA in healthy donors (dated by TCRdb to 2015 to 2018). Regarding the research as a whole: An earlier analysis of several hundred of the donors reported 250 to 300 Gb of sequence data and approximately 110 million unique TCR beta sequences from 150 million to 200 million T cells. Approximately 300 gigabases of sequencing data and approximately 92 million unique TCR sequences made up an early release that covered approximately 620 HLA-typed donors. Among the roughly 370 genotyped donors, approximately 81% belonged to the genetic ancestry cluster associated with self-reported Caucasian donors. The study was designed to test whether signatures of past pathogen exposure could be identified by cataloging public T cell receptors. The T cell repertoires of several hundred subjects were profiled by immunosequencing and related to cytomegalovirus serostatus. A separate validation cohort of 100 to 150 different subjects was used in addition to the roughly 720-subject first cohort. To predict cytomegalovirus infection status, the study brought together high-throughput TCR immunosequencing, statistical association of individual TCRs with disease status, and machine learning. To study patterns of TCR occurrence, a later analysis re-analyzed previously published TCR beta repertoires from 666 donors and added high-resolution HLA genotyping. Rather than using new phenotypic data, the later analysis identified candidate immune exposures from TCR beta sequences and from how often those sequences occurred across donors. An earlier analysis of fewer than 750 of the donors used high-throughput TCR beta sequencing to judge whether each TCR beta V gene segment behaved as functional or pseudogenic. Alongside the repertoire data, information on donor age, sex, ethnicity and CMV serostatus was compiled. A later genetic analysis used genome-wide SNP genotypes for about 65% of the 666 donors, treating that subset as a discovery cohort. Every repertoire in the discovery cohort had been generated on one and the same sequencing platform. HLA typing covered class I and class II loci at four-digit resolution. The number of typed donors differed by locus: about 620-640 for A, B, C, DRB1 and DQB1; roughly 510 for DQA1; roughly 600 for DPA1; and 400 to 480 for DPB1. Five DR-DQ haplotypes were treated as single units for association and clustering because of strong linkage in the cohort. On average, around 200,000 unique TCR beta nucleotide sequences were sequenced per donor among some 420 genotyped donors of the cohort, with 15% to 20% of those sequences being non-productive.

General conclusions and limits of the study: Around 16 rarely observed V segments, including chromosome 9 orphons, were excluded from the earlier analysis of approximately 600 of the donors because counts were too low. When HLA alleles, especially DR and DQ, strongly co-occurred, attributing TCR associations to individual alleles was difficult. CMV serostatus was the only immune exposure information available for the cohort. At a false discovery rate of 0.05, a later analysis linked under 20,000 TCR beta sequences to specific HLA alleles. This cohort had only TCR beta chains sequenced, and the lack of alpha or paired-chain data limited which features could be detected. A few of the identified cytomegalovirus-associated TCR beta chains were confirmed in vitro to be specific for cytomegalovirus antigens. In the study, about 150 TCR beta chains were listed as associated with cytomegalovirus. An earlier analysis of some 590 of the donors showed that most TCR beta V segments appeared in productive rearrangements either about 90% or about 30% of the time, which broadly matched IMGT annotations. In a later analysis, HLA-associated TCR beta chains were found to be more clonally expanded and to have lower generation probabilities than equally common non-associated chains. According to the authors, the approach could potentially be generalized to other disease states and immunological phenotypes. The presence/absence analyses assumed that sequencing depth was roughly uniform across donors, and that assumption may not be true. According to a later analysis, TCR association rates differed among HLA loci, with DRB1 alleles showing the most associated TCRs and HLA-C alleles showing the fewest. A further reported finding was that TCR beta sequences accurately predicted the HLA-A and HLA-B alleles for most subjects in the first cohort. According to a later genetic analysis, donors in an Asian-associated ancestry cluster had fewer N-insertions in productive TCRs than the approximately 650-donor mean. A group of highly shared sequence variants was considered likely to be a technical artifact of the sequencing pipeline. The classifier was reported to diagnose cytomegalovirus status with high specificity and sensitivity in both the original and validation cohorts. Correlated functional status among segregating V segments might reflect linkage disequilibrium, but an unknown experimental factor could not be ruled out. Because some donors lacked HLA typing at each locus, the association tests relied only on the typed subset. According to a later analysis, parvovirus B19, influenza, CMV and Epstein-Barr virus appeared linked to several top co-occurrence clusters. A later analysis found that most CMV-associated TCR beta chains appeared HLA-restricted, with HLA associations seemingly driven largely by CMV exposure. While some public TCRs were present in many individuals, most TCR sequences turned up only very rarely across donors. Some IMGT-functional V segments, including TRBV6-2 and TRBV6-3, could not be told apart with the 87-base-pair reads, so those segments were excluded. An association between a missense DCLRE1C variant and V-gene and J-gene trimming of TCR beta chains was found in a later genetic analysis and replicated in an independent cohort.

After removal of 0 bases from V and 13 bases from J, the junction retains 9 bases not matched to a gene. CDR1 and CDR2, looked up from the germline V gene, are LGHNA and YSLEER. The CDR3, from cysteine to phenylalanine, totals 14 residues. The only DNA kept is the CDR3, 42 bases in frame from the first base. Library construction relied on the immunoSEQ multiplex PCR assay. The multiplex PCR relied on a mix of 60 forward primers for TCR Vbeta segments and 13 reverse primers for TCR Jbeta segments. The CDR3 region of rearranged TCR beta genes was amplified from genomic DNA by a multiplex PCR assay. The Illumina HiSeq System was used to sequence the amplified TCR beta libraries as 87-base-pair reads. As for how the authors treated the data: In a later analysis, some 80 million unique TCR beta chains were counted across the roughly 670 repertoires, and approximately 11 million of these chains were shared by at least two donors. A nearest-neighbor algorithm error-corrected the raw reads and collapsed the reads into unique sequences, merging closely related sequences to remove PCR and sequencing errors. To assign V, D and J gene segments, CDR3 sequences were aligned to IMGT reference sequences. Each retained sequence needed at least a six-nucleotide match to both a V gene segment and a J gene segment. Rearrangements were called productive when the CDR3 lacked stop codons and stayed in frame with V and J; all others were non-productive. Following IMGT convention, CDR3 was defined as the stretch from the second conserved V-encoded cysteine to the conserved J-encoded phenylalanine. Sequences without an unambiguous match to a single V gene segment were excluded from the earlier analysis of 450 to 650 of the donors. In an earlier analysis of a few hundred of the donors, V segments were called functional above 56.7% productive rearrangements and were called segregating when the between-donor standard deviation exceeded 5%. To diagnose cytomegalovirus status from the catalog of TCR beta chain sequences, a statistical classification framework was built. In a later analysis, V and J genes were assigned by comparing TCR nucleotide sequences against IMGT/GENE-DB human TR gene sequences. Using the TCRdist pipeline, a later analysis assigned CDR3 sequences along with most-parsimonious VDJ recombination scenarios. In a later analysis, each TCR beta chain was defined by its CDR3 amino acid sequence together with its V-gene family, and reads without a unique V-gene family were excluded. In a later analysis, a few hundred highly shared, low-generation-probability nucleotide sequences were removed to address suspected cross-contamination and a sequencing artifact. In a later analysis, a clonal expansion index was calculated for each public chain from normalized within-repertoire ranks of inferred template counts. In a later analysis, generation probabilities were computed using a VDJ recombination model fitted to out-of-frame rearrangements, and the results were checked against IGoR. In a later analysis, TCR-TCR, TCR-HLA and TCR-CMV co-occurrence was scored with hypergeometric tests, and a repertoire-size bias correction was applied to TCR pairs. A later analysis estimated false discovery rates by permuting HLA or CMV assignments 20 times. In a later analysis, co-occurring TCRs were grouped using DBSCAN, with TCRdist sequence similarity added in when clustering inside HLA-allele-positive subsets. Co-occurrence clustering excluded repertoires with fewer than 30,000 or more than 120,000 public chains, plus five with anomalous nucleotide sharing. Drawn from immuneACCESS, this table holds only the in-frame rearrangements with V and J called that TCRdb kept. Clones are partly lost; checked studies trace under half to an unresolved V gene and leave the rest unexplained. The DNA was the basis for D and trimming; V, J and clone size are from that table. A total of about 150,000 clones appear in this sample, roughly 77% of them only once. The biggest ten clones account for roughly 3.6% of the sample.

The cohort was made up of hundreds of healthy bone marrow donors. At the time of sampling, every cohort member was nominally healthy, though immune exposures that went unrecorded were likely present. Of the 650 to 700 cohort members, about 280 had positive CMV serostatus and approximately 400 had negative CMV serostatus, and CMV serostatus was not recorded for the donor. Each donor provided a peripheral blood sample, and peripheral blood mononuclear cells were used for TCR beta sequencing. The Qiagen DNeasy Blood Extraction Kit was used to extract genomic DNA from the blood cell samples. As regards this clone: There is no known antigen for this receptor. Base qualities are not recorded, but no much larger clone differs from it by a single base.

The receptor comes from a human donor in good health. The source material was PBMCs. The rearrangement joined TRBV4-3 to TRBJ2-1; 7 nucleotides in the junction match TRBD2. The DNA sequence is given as TGCGCCAGCAGCCAAGATCAAGAGCGGGGACTCCAGTTCTTC. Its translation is CASSQDQERGLQFF.